The clone carrying this T cell receptor beta chain was recorded once. TCRdb keeps only in-frame clones here, not all; method: immunoSEQ multiplex PCR. The sample carries 35,000 to 50,000 clones, about 88% recorded once. The data were obtained in a study of PD-L1 blockade in urothelial cancer. Across the whole study: Patients previously received 0 to 3 chemotherapy regimens.

V gave up 8 bases and J gave up 2 bases, with 13 bases separating them. CDR3 size: 14 residues. CDR1 and CDR2 from the germline V gene are MDHEN and SYDVKM. The source of this sequence is a woman aged 55 to 70 with urothelial cancer. The starting material was PBMCs, obtained around atezolizumab (anti-PD-L1) treatment. The chain links TRBV28 to TRBJ1-5, with no clear D. CDR3 sequence (DNA): TGTGCCAGCCGCCCCAGCCGGGGCAATCAGCCCCAGCATTTT. Protein: CASRPSRGNQPQHF.